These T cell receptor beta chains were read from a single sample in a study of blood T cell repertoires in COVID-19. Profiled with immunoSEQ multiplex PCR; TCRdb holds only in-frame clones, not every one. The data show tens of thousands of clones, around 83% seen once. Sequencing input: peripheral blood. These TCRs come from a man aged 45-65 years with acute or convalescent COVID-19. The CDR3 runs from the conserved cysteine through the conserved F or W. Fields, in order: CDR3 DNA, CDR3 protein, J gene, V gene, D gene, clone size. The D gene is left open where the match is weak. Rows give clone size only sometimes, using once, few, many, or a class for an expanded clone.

cdr3_nt: TGTGCCTGGACGCGGGGTGGTAGCAATCAGCCCCAGCATTTT
cdr3_aa: CAWTRGGSNQPQHF
j_call: TRBJ1-5
v_call: TRBV30
d_call: .
clone_size: once

cdr3_nt: TGTGCCAGTAGTATAGGGGCAGGGGGTCAGCCCCAGCATTTT
cdr3_aa: CASSIGAGGQPQHF
j_call: TRBJ1-5
v_call: TRBV19
d_call: TRBD1
clone_size: .

cdr3_nt: TGTGCCAGCAGCTTGGGACAGGGGTTCAATCAGCCCCAGCATTTT
cdr3_aa: CASSLGQGFNQPQHF
j_call: TRBJ1-5
v_call: TRBV5-6
d_call: TRBD1
clone_size: .

cdr3_nt: TGCGCCAGCAGCTTGGAGCCAGCGGGGGCGAACACCGGGGAGCTGTTTTTT
cdr3_aa: CASSLEPAGANTGELFF
j_call: TRBJ2-2
v_call: TRBV5-1
d_call: TRBD2
clone_size: few

cdr3_nt: TGTGCCACCAGCAGCCTTGTCGGGTTTTGGGGAGGTTTCTTT
cdr3_aa: CATSSLVGFWGGFF
j_call: TRBJ1-1
v_call: TRBV15
d_call: .
clone_size: .

cdr3_nt: TGTGCCAGCAGCCCACCGGGACTCCGCGCTGAAAAACTGTTTTTT
cdr3_aa: CASSPPGLRAEKLFF
j_call: TRBJ1-4
v_call: TRBV2
d_call: .
clone_size: few

cdr3_nt: TGCGCCAGCAGCTTGGGAGGGACTAGCGGGGGTGATGAGCAGTTCTTC
cdr3_aa: CASSLGGTSGGDEQFF
j_call: TRBJ2-1
v_call: TRBV5-1
d_call: TRBD2
clone_size: .

cdr3_nt: TGTGCCAGCAGTGCAGAACAGGGTAGGATTCCCGGGGAGCTGTTTTTT
cdr3_aa: CASSAEQGRIPGELFF
j_call: TRBJ2-2
v_call: TRBV2
d_call: .
clone_size: .

cdr3_nt: TGTGCCAGCAGCCAAGGGGGGACAGCTACCGGGGAGCTGTTTTTT
cdr3_aa: CASSQGGTATGELFF
j_call: TRBJ2-2
v_call: TRBV3-1/TRBV3-2
d_call: TRBD1
clone_size: .

cdr3_nt: TGTGCCACCGACAGGGCCCCTCCGGACACTGAAGCTTTCTTT
cdr3_aa: CATDRAPPDTEAFF
j_call: TRBJ1-1
v_call: TRBV2
d_call: TRBD1
clone_size: .

cdr3_nt: TGTGCCAGCAGCCCGTTAACAGGGGCCCGGGGCTACACCTTC
cdr3_aa: CASSPLTGARGYTF
j_call: TRBJ1-2
v_call: TRBV7-9
d_call: TRBD1
clone_size: .

cdr3_nt: TGCGCCAGCAGCCAGGGGGGGGCCAGCTCCTACAATGAGCAGTTCTTC
cdr3_aa: CASSQGGASSYNEQFF
j_call: TRBJ2-1
v_call: TRBV4-3
d_call: .
clone_size: .

cdr3_nt: TGCAGCGGTGGGGGTGCGGGGGGCGCTGGGGCCAACGTCCGGACTTTC
cdr3_aa: CSGGGAGGAGANVRTF
j_call: TRBJ2-6
v_call: TRBV29-1
d_call: TRBD2
clone_size: .

cdr3_nt: TGTGCCAGCAGTGATTATGGGAGCGGGGGGGATGAGCAGTTCTTC
cdr3_aa: CASSDYGSGGDEQFF
j_call: TRBJ2-1
v_call: TRBV9
d_call: TRBD2
clone_size: .

cdr3_nt: TGTGCCAGCAGCTTGACGGAGAACTATGGCTACACCTTC
cdr3_aa: CASSLTENYGYTF
j_call: TRBJ1-2
v_call: TRBV6-5
d_call: .
clone_size: .